One TCR beta chain is described in this entry. The source of the sample is a study of blood T cell repertoires in COVID-19. Study in general: Acute and convalescent COVID-19 samples came from the United States, Italy and Spain.

In the original workflow: Reference gene primers were amplified, and this amplification served to estimate nucleated cell counts. Data came from immunoSEQ multiplex PCR; TCRdb stores just in-frame clones and leaves some out. That table is the source of V, J and clone size, and D and trimming were worked out from the DNA. The sample contains around 140,000 clones, about four fifths of which appear only once. Input material: peripheral blood. The source of this sequence is a woman in her sixties or seventies with acute or convalescent COVID-19.

The CDR3 here is CASSTTPSNQPQHF. The CDR3 DNA is TGTGCCAGCAGTACTACCCCTTCTAATCAGCCCCAGCATTTT. V is TRBV28 and J is TRBJ1-5; D is unclear. The CDR3 spans 14 residues. Per germline, CDR1 MDHEN and CDR2 SYDVKM. The V and J ends lost 5 bases and 4 bases respectively, with 12 bases between them. The whole variable domain, filled in from reference TRBV28 and TRBJ1-5, reads DVKVTQSSRYLVKRTGEKVFLECVQDMDHENMFWYRQDPGLGLRLIYFSYDVKMKEKGDIPEGYSVSREKKERFSLILESASTNQTSMYLCASSTTPSNQPQHFGDGTRLSIL.